A selection of T cell receptor beta chains follows, all from one sample in a study of cytomegalovirus exposure and HLA in healthy donors. Some clones are missing from TCRdb's copy, which holds only in-frame ones; the method was immunoSEQ multiplex PCR. Among under 150,000 clones listed, around 86% were seen once. Sequences were obtained from PBMCs. All receptors derive from a man younger than 35 in good health and CMV-seropositive. Each CDR3 is given with its conserved first and last residue. The D gene is left open where the match is weak. Clone size is not always given. Where it is, it says once, few, many or a class for expanded clones.

size: NA; J: TRBJ1-2; V: TRBV5-1; D: TRBD1; DNA: TGCGCCAGCAGCTCCGGGACAGGGGGCGCGAACTATGGCTACACCTTC; CDR3: CASSSGTGGANYGYTF
size: NA; J: TRBJ1-5; V: TRBV6-1; D: TRBD1; DNA: TGTGCCAGCAGCTTCACAGGGGATTACAATCAGCCCCAGCATTTT; CDR3: CASSFTGDYNQPQHF
size: NA; J: TRBJ1-1; V: TRBV5-1; D: NA; DNA: TGCGCCAGCAGCCCTCAGATGAACACTGAAGCTTTCTTT; CDR3: CASSPQMNTEAFF
size: once; J: TRBJ2-7; V: TRBV27; D: NA; DNA: TGTGCCAGCAGTCCGCGCCGAACCTACGAGCAGTACTTC; CDR3: CASSPRRTYEQYF
size: NA; J: TRBJ2-1; V: TRBV11-2; D: TRBD2; DNA: TGTGCCAGCAGCTTATGGCTAGCGGGAGGAAACAATGAGCAGTTCTTC; CDR3: CASSLWLAGGNNEQFF
size: NA; J: TRBJ1-1; V: TRBV7-3; D: NA; DNA: TGTGCCAGCAGCTCAAACAGGGACACTGAAGCTTTCTTT; CDR3: CASSSNRDTEAFF
size: NA; J: TRBJ2-1; V: TRBV5-1; D: TRBD2; DNA: TGCGCCAGCAGCTCAGACCCCCTAGCGGAATCCTACAATGAGCAGTTCTTC; CDR3: CASSSDPLAESYNEQFF
size: NA; J: TRBJ2-7; V: TRBV20-1; D: NA; DNA: TGCAGTGCCTCGGGTAGGAACGAGCAGTACTTC; CDR3: CSASGRNEQYF
size: NA; J: TRBJ2-7; V: TRBV11-2; D: TRBD1; DNA: TGTGCCAGCAGCTTAGATCAGGGGGCGTCCTACGAGCAGTACTTC; CDR3: CASSLDQGASYEQYF
size: NA; J: TRBJ1-2; V: TRBV6-5; D: NA; DNA: TGTGCCAGCAGTTACTCCCGACAGAACTATGGCTACACCTTC; CDR3: CASSYSRQNYGYTF
size: NA; J: TRBJ2-3; V: TRBV27; D: NA; DNA: TGTGCCAGCAGTTATCGGGGTAACACAGATACGCAGTATTTT; CDR3: CASSYRGNTDTQYF
size: NA; J: TRBJ2-7; V: TRBV27; D: NA; DNA: TGTGCCAGCAGTTTTGTCGGGGGTTACTCCTACGAGCAGTACTTC; CDR3: CASSFVGGYSYEQYF
size: few; J: TRBJ2-7; V: TRBV6-1; D: NA; DNA: TGTGCCAGCAGTGAAACGGACTATAGGGAGGAGCAGTACTTC; CDR3: CASSETDYREEQYF
size: NA; J: TRBJ2-7; V: TRBV14; D: NA; DNA: TGTGCCAGCAGCGAACAGGGTTATCCGGTCGAGCAGTACTTC; CDR3: CASSEQGYPVEQYF
size: NA; J: TRBJ2-4; V: TRBV5-4; D: NA; DNA: TGTGCCAGCAGCTTGGGAGGGGGAGCCAAAAACATTCAGTACTTC; CDR3: CASSLGGGAKNIQYF
size: NA; J: TRBJ1-5; V: TRBV2; D: NA; DNA: TGTGCCAGCAGTGGGGAGGCCCTGAGCAATCAGCCCCAGCATTTT; CDR3: CASSGEALSNQPQHF
size: NA; J: TRBJ1-1; V: TRBV10-2; D: TRBD1; DNA: TGCGCCAGCACCAGGGGGCCGAACACTGAAGCTTTCTTT; CDR3: CASTRGPNTEAFF
size: NA; J: TRBJ1-2; V: TRBV10-2; D: NA; DNA: TGCGCCAGCAGTGAGTCGGGACATACTAACTATGGCTACACCTTC; CDR3: CASSESGHTNYGYTF
size: NA; J: TRBJ2-3; V: TRBV5-6; D: TRBD2; DNA: TGTGCCAGCGGAGGAAGCGGGAGGAGGCGCACAGATACGCAGTATTTT; CDR3: CASGGSGRRRTDTQYF
size: NA; J: TRBJ2-1; V: TRBV2; D: NA; DNA: TGTGCCAGCAGTGTGAATTTCCTAGCTGGTTGGCAGTTCTTC; CDR3: CASSVNFLAGWQFF
size: NA; J: TRBJ2-3; V: TRBV10-3; D: TRBD2; DNA: TGTGCCGGGGGCTCTAGCGGGAGATCAGATACGCAGTATTTT; CDR3: CAGGSSGRSDTQYF
size: NA; J: TRBJ2-3; V: TRBV11-2; D: NA; DNA: TGTGCCAGCACCCCCGCGGGGACAGATACGCAGTATTTT; CDR3: CASTPAGTDTQYF
size: NA; J: TRBJ2-7; V: TRBV6-5; D: NA; DNA: TGTGCCAGCAGTTACTCGGGGCCGGGCTACGAGCAGTACTTC; CDR3: CASSYSGPGYEQYF
size: once; J: TRBJ2-1; V: TRBV10-3; D: TRBD1; DNA: TGTGCCACCGGGGGACAGGAATCCTACAATGAGCAGTTCTTC; CDR3: CATGGQESYNEQFF
size: few; J: TRBJ2-1; V: TRBV19; D: NA; DNA: TGTGCCAGTAAGAGTGGCGGATGGGAGCAGTTCTTC; CDR3: CASKSGGWEQFF
size: NA; J: TRBJ1-1; V: TRBV25-1; D: TRBD1; DNA: TGTGCCAGCAGTACAGGGGTTGAAGCTTTCTTT; CDR3: CASSTGVEAFF
size: once; J: TRBJ1-4; V: TRBV10-3; D: NA; DNA: TGTGCCATCAGTAAACTAGGACAGATCAATGAAAAACTGTTTTTT; CDR3: CAISKLGQINEKLFF
size: NA; J: TRBJ2-6; V: TRBV2; D: TRBD2; DNA: TGTGCCAGCAGTGCCCTGGGGGGGGTGGCTGGGGCCAACGTCCTGACTTTC; CDR3: CASSALGGVAGANVLTF